This T cell receptor (beta chain) was recorded in a study of OX40 agonist ivuxolimab in advanced cancers. Broadly, across the study: The costimulatory receptor OX40 (CD134) was targeted by ivuxolimab, a fully human IgG2 agonistic monoclonal antibody. Prior anti-PD-1, anti-PD-L1 or anti-CTLA-4 therapy was permitted, and approximately 40% of dose-escalation patients had received checkpoint inhibitors. Of the approximately 50 dose-escalation patients, hepatocellular carcinoma was present in roughly 19, melanoma in some 15, renal cell carcinoma in 9 and head and neck cancer in 9. The purpose of peripheral TCRbeta sequencing was to test whether ivuxolimab changed TCR sequence diversity and led to clonal T-cell expansion. A male proportion of around 83% and a mean age of approximately 62 years, ranging from 23 to 79, were recorded for the dose-escalation cohort. Partial responses occurred in three dose-escalation patients, of whom one had hepatocellular carcinoma and two had cutaneous melanoma. Intravenous ivuxolimab was administered to patients every 2 weeks at six dose levels: 0.01, 0.1, 0.3, 1.5, 3 and 10 mg/kg. The paper describes the monotherapy dose-escalation part (N ≈ 51 patients) of the phase I trial of ivuxolimab. Study-wide conclusions, independent of this receptor: Clonal expansion of both CD4+ and CD8+ blood T cells was observed from baseline to week 6 at doses 0.1 to 3.0 mg/kg. Partial responders in the 0.1-3.0 mg/kg groups had among the lowest normalized peripheral clonal expansion, especially among CD8+ T cells. Which antigens the clonally expanded peripheral T cells were specific for was not determined. On average, CD8+ T cells showed more expanded clones than CD4+ T cells after ivuxolimab. Low levels of normalized T-cell clonal expansion were also shown by some nonresponding patients.

Genomic DNA was isolated from the sorted cells so that the TCRbeta CDR3 region could be sequenced. TCRbeta CDR3 regions were sequenced using the immunoSEQ Assay. Entries here come from immuneACCESS through TCRdb and include only in-frame sequences with V and J called. Some clones fail to appear in such tables; in the studies checked, an unresolved V gene covers under half of the shortfall, and the cause of the remainder is unknown. The sample table shows approximately 110,000 clones, and 85% to 95% are seen once. Around 0.81% of the sample rests with the top ten. Including cysteine and phenylalanine, the CDR3 has 16 amino acids. This entry keeps only the CDR3 DNA: 48 bases, framed from base 1. The V and J ends are trimmed by 0 bases and 1 base, leaving 10 bases between them. As encoded in the germline V gene, CDR1 is SGHRS while CDR2 is YFSETQ. Comment on this clone: Its specific antigen is unknown. No qualities accompany the bases; no much larger clone lies one base away.

Patients with autoimmune disease history or receiving systemic immunosuppression were excluded from the trial. Peripheral blood for TCR sequencing was drawn from every dose cohort at baseline, at cycle 4 day 1 and at cycle 7 day 1. Samples came from an open-label, multicenter, first-in-human phase I dose-escalation trial of ivuxolimab. Adults with locally advanced or metastatic melanoma, renal cell, hepatocellular, or head and neck squamous cell carcinoma were enrolled in the trial. Before TCR sequencing, CD4+ T cells and CD8+ T cells were sorted from peripheral blood as separate populations. The clonotype was recovered from an adult with an advanced solid tumor such as melanoma, head and neck, liver or kidney cancer. The material was CD4+ or CD8+ T cells sorted from blood, obtained in a trial of the OX40 agonist ivuxolimab. The rearranged segments are TRBV5-1 and TRBJ1-4; D gene: possibly TRBD1, on 6 matching bases. The CDR3 protein is CASSLGPQGTNEKLFF. The DNA sequence reads TGCGCCAGCAGCTTGGGGCCACAGGGAACTAATGAAAAACTGTTTTTT. The CDR3, completed at both ends by the reference TRBV5-1 and TRBJ1-4 genes, gives the full variable domain KAGVTQTPRYLIKTRGQQVTLSCSPISGHRSVSWYQQTPGQGLQFLFEYFSETQRNKGNFPGRFSGRQFSNSRSEMNVSTLELGDSALYLCASSLGPQGTNEKLFFGSGTQLSVL.